The 8 T cell receptor beta chains below all came from one sample that was sequenced in a study of blood T cell repertoires in COVID-19. Clones were read by immunoSEQ multiplex PCR, and TCRdb kept only the in-frame ones, dropping some. The sample contains fewer than 600,000 clones, roughly nine tenths of which appear only once. Source material: peripheral blood. These receptors were taken from a man younger than 30 with COVID-19, enrolled during active disease.

This clone was seen more than once but under ten times. The chain has TRBV9 and TRBJ1-3; D possibly corresponds to TRBD1 (6 bases). CDR1 and CDR2 (germline): SGDLS, YYNGEE. The CDR3 runs to 14 residues. V was trimmed by 5 bases and J by 1 base, leaving 10 bases between them. CDR3 bases: TGTGCCAGCAGTGAAGGGACATCTGGAAACACCATATATTTT. Amino acid sequence: CASSEGTSGNTIYF.

This chain links TRBV30 with TRBJ1-5; 7 bases map to TRBD1. CDR3 length: 19 residues. The ends lost 2 bases at V and 2 bases at J; junction bases unmatched: 18. Germline CDR1 is GTSNPN and CDR2 is SVGIG (reference sequence). CDR3 sequence (DNA): TGTGCCTGGAGTAACAACAGGGGAAGTCGGGAGGGCGGCAATCAGCCCCAGCATTTT. Encoded protein: CAWSNNRGSREGGNQPQHF. Combining the CDR3 with reference TRBV30 and TRBJ1-5 gives the whole variable domain SQTIHQWPATLVQPVGSPLSLECTVEGTSNPNLYWYRQAAGRGLQLLFYSVGIGQISSEVPQNLSASRPQDRQFILSSKKLLLSDSGFYLCAWSNNRGSREGGNQPQHFGDGTRLSIL.

The chain has TRBV29-1 and TRBJ2-3; TRBD2 matches 9 bases. This CDR3 is built from 14 residues. CDR1 and CDR2 from the germline V gene are SQVTM and ANQGSEA. Unmatched junction bases numbered 10, after V lost 5 bases and J lost 7 bases. The CDR3 sequence: CSVFLAGVSHTQYF. CDR3 in DNA: TGCAGCGTTTTCTTAGCGGGGGTTTCTCATACGCAGTATTTT.

This chain connects TRBV6-5 to TRBJ1-5, with D tentatively TRBD1 (5 bases). Germline loops: CDR1 MNHEY, CDR2 SVGAGI. Trimming stripped 5 bases from V and 5 bases from J, with 13 bases between. This CDR3 spans 14 amino acids. The CDR3 nucleotides are TGTGCCAGCAGTAAGCAATGGGGGGATCAGCCCCAGCATTTT. Its translation is CASSKQWGDQPQHF.

The chain joins TRBV3-1 (or the pseudogene TRBV3-2) to TRBJ2-1; TRBD2 agrees at 10 bases. Germline loops: CDR1 LGHDT, CDR2 YNNKEL (reference sequence). This CDR3 comprises 16 residues. V lost 0 bases to trimming and J lost 4 bases; unmatched junction nucleotides: 3. The chain's CDR3 is CASSQDGLAVYNEQFF. Written as DNA, the CDR3 is TGTGCCAGCAGCCAAGACGGACTAGCGGTATACAATGAGCAGTTCTTC.

The chain links TRBV11-2 to TRBJ2-7; 8 nucleotides align to TRBD1. Per the germline V gene, CDR1 is SGHAT and CDR2 is FQNNGV. CDR3 length equals 14 residues. After removal of 1 base from V and 1 base from J, the junction contained 0 bases not matched to a gene. CDR3 bases: TGTGCCAGCAGCTTAGGGACAGGGTCCTACGAGCAGTACTTC. Translation gives CASSLGTGSYEQYF. The variable domain in full, with the rest retrieved from reference TRBV11-2 and TRBJ2-7, is EAGVAQSPRYKIIEKRQSVAFWCNPISGHATLYWYQQILGQGPKLLIQFQNNGVVDDSQLPKDRFSAERLKGVDSTLKIQPAKLEDSAVYLCASSLGTGSYEQYFGPGTRLTVT.

The chain recombines TRBV6-5 with TRBJ2-2; D may be TRBD2 (6 bases). Germline V gene sequence: CDR1 MNHEY, CDR2 SVGAGI. The length of the CDR3 is 14 residues. The V end was cut by 2 bases, the J end by 8 bases, with 12 bases between. The CDR3 reads CASSYAGILGELFF. In DNA form, the CDR3 reads TGTGCCAGCAGTTACGCGGGGATTTTAGGGGAGCTGTTTTTT.

The J gene is TRBJ2-7, the V gene TRBV7-2; TRBD2 aligns across 8 bases. V shed 4 bases and J 0 bases; nucleotides not matched to a gene: 5. The CDR3 runs 15 residues. CDR1 SGHTA and CDR2 FQGNSA come from the germline V gene. CDR3 sequence (DNA): TGTGCCAGCAGCTCCGCTAGCGGGCGCTCCTACGAGCAGTACTTC. This sequence encodes CASSSASGRSYEQYF.